This TCR beta chain originates from a study of shared clonotypes between healthy human individuals. Germline V gives CDR1 KGHSH, CDR2 LQKENI. CDR3 length: 15 amino acids. The V and J ends lost 3 bases and 1 base respectively, with 12 bases between them. The authors distributed each subset's genomic DNA evenly over several immunoSEQ plates. Generated by immunoSEQ multiplex PCR, the TCRdb table keeps only in-frame clones and is missing some. The data show some 2.1 million clones, approximately 95% seen once. In the case of this clone: Its matching antigen is unknown.

The study's findings and limits: Naive subsets tended to show greater estimated richness than memory subsets.

The receptor's source is a man younger than 35 in good health. The chain joins TRBV18 to TRBJ1-1; D is unclear. The sequenced material came from naive CD4+ T cells sorted from blood. Subset specified: CD45RA+ positively selected. The CDR3 sequence is CASSPGGLGNTEAFF. CDR3 in DNA: TGTGCCAGCTCACCGGGTGGCCTTGGGAACACTGAAGCTTTCTTT.